The rows below give T cell receptor beta chains drawn from one sample of a study of radiotherapy plus CTLA-4 blockade in lung cancer. The method was immunoSEQ multiplex PCR; TCRdb's version includes in-frame clones alone and lacks a portion of them. Altogether approximately 110,000 clones are present, 70% to 85% being singletons, with the ten largest covering 2.5% to 3.5%. This specimen was peripheral blood, taken from a patient treated with radiotherapy plus ipilimumab. These receptors all come from a human donor with non-small cell lung cancer that progressed on radiotherapy plus ipilimumab. Some clones in this sample may be carry-over from other donors' samples. The CDR3 runs from the conserved cysteine through the conserved F or W. The D gene is left open where the match is weak. A row's size may be missing; if present it is once, few, many or a size class.

>.|TRBV6-5|TRBJ1-4|.
CASSSWTDLDEKLFF
TGTGCCAGCAGTTCGTGGACCGACCTGGACGAAAAACTGTTTTTT
>.|TRBV10-3|TRBJ2-2|.
CAIRHNGQTTGELFF
TGTGCCATCAGACACAACGGACAGACCACCGGGGAGCTGTTTTTT
>.|TRBV7-3|TRBJ1-5|.
CASSLSGPNQPQHF
TGTGCCAGCAGCCTCTCAGGACCCAATCAGCCCCAGCATTTT
>.|TRBV5-4|TRBJ1-6|TRBD1
CASSQSGQGSNSPLHF
TGTGCCAGCAGCCAATCCGGACAGGGAAGCAATTCACCCCTCCACTTT
>.|TRBV5-1|TRBJ2-5|.
CASSLLPEETQYF
TGCGCCAGCAGCTTGCTTCCAGAAGAGACCCAGTACTTC
>.|TRBV28|TRBJ1-1|TRBD1
CASSSGGTGGTEAFF
TGTGCCAGCAGTTCCGGGGGGACAGGGGGAACTGAAGCTTTCTTT
>.|TRBV2|TRBJ1-5|.
CASCAQAGPQHF
TGTGCCAGCTGCGCCCAAGCTGGGCCCCAGCATTTT
>.|TRBV4-3|TRBJ2-3|TRBD2
CASSRGLAGRTDTQYF
TGCGCCAGCAGCCGGGGACTAGCGGGACGGACAGATACGCAGTATTTT
>.|TRBV11-3|TRBJ2-3|.
CASSLRGTNTQYF
TGTGCCAGCAGCTTACGGGGGACCAATACGCAGTATTTT
>.|TRBV6-4|TRBJ2-1|TRBD2
CASSERAGGPWNEQFF
TGTGCCAGCAGTGAACGGGCGGGGGGGCCGTGGAATGAGCAGTTCTTC
>.|TRBV11-2|TRBJ1-6|.
CASSSRGPLHF
TGTGCCAGCAGTTCTCGTGGGCCCCTCCACTTT
>.|TRBV7-2|TRBJ2-1|TRBD1
CASSPWTGGDEQFF
TGTGCCAGCAGCCCTTGGACAGGGGGCGATGAGCAGTTCTTC
>few|TRBV18|TRBJ1-4|.
CASSPQVGGLYEKLFF
TGTGCCAGCTCACCCCAGGTCGGGGGGCTTTATGAAAAACTGTTTTTT
>.|TRBV5-4|TRBJ2-3|.
CASSLPSSDTQYF
TGTGCCAGCAGCTTGCCCTCTTCAGATACGCAGTATTTT
>.|TRBV5-4|TRBJ1-1|TRBD1
CASSTDRDGNTEAFF
TGTGCCAGCAGCACAGACAGGGACGGGAACACTGAAGCTTTCTTT
>.|TRBV13|TRBJ2-7|.
CASSRPEGRSSYEQYF
TGTGCCAGCAGCCGCCCGGAGGGACGCAGCTCCTACGAGCAGTACTTC
>.|TRBV11-3|TRBJ1-1|.
CASSSQGGETEAFF
TGTGCCAGCAGCTCCCAAGGGGGAGAAACTGAAGCTTTCTTT
>once|TRBV5-6|TRBJ2-7|TRBD2
CASSRSGGLSYEQYF
TGTGCCAGCAGTCGGAGCGGGGGTCTCTCCTACGAGCAGTACTTC
>.|TRBV7-2|TRBJ2-1|.
CASSAFNEWEQFF
TGTGCCAGCAGCGCATTTAATGAATGGGAGCAGTTCTTC
>.|TRBV14|TRBJ1-2|.
CASSRGRGPGTLRNYGYTF
TGTGCCAGCAGCCGGGGGAGGGGACCCGGGACATTGCGCAACTATGGCTACACCTTC
>.|TRBV6-4|TRBJ2-7|TRBD1
CASTSRDREISSHEQYF
TGTGCCAGCACCTCCCGGGACAGGGAGATCTCAAGCCACGAGCAGTACTTC
>.|TRBV5-1|TRBJ2-6|TRBD1
CASSLMDRAGANVLTF
TGCGCCAGCAGCTTGATGGACAGGGCTGGGGCCAACGTCCTGACTTTC
>.|TRBV10-3|TRBJ2-7|.
CAIRLGVGTSYEQYF
TGTGCCATCAGGCTGGGTGTCGGGACCTCCTACGAGCAGTACTTC
>.|TRBV7-9|TRBJ2-7|.
CASSLGRQGGYEQYF
TGTGCCAGCAGCTTAGGTCGGCAGGGTGGCTACGAGCAGTACTTC
>few|TRBV6-5|TRBJ1-1|.
CASSYGGAATEAFF
TGTGCCAGCAGTTACGGGGGGGCCGCCACTGAAGCTTTCTTT
>once|TRBV6-5|TRBJ2-3|.
CASSYSGGASTDTQYF
TGTGCCAGCAGTTACTCGGGGGGGGCGAGCACAGATACGCAGTATTTT
>.|TRBV13|TRBJ1-3|TRBD1
CATRDRVFSGNTIYF
TGTGCCACTAGGGACAGAGTCTTCTCTGGAAACACCATATATTTT
>.|TRBV10-2|TRBJ2-6|.
CASSSVTTSKQSRANVLTF
TGCGCCAGCAGTTCGGTCACCACTTCTAAACAAAGTCGGGCCAACGTCCTGACTTTC
>once|TRBV7-9|TRBJ1-1|.
CASSLVSGAEAFF
TGTGCCAGCAGCTTAGTATCTGGGGCTGAAGCTTTCTTT
>.|TRBV5-1|TRBJ2-3|TRBD1
CASSLTGISTDTQYF
TGCGCCAGCAGCCTGACAGGGATTAGCACAGATACGCAGTATTTT
>.|TRBV28|TRBJ1-2|TRBD1
CASSLSGTGRSYGYTF
TGTGCCAGCAGCTTATCAGGGACAGGGAGGTCCTATGGCTACACCTTC
>.|TRBV19|TRBJ1-5|.
CASNERGNQPQHF
TGTGCCAGTAATGAAAGGGGCAATCAGCCCCAGCATTTT
>.|TRBV5-1|TRBJ2-1|TRBD2
CASSFGTSGYNEQFF
TGCGCCAGCAGCTTCGGGACTAGCGGCTACAATGAGCAGTTCTTC
>once|TRBV5-4|TRBJ2-2|.
CASSPGRVGELFF
TGTGCCAGCAGCCCCGGGCGCGTCGGGGAGCTGTTTTTT
>.|TRBV15|TRBJ1-5|.
CATSREVLNQPQHF
TGTGCCACCAGCAGGGAGGTGCTTAATCAGCCCCAGCATTTT
>.|TRBV29-1|TRBJ1-2|.
CSAGGQGNYGYTF
TGCTCAGCGGGGGGTCAGGGGAACTATGGCTACACCTTC
>.|TRBV10-3|TRBJ2-7|TRBD1
CAITGQAPYEQYF
TGTGCCATCACGGGACAGGCCCCCTACGAGCAGTACTTC
>.|TRBV15|TRBJ2-4|TRBD2
CATSRDSGAIQYF
TGTGCCACCAGCAGAGATAGCGGGGCCATTCAGTACTTC
>.|TRBV7-2|TRBJ2-3|TRBD2
CASSPTGLASSTQYF
TGTGCCAGCAGCCCCACGGGACTAGCGTCTTCTACGCAGTATTTT
>.|TRBV18|TRBJ2-7|TRBD1
CASSQSRTGVNEQYF
TGTGCCAGCTCACAGAGCCGGACAGGGGTGAACGAGCAGTACTTC
>.|TRBV6-1|TRBJ1-5|.
CASSEREPQHF
TGTGCCAGCAGCGAGCGGGAGCCCCAGCATTTT
>once|TRBV9|TRBJ2-2|TRBD2
CASSAGLAGAPGELFF
TGTGCCAGCAGCGCCGGACTAGCGGGGGCCCCCGGGGAGCTGTTTTTT
>.|TRBV18|TRBJ2-4|TRBD1
CASSPPVRGNLLAKNIQYF
TGTGCCAGCTCACCACCGGTCAGGGGGAACCTGTTAGCCAAAAACATTCAGTACTTC
>medium-sized|TRBV27|TRBJ2-7|.
CASSLSPRVHEQYF
TGTGCCAGCAGTTTATCGCCCAGGGTTCACGAGCAGTACTTC
>.|TRBV5-1|TRBJ1-1|TRBD1
CASSATGTANTEAFF
TGCGCCAGCAGCGCGACTGGGACAGCGAACACTGAAGCTTTCTTT
>.|TRBV2|TRBJ1-2|.
CASSEGGTVTVYGYTF
TGTGCCAGCAGTGAAGGGGGAACAGTGACCGTCTATGGCTACACCTTC
>.|TRBV12-2|TRBJ2-5|.
CASRQTGQRDQETQYF
TGTGCAAGTCGACAGACGGGACAGAGAGACCAAGAGACCCAGTACTTC
>.|TRBV7-2|TRBJ1-3|.
CASSLSSNTIYF
TGTGCCAGCAGCTTATCGTCGAACACCATATATTTT
>.|TRBV7-9|TRBJ1-5|.
CASIPGCRLDCNQPQHF
TGTGCCAGCATCCCCGGGTGCAGACTAGATTGCAATCAGCCCCAGCATTTT
>.|TRBV19|TRBJ1-2|TRBD1
CASNTDRVYGYTF
TGTGCCAGTAACACGGACAGGGTCTATGGCTACACCTTC
>few|TRBV18|TRBJ1-6|.
CASSPQGNSPLHF
TGTGCCAGCTCACCTCAGGGAAATTCACCCCTCCACTTT
>few|TRBV9|TRBJ2-1|.
CASSVLGGNEQFF
TGTGCCAGCAGCGTGCTAGGAGGGAATGAGCAGTTCTTC
>.|TRBV7-2|TRBJ1-6|TRBD1
CASSLELQGARSPLHF
TGTGCCAGCAGCTTAGAATTACAGGGGGCGAGATCACCCCTCCACTTT
>.|TRBV5-1|TRBJ2-3|TRBD2
CASSNQKAGGHSDTQYF
TGCGCCAGCAGCAACCAGAAAGCGGGGGGGCATTCAGATACGCAGTATTTT
>.|TRBV27|TRBJ2-5|.
CASRGETQYF
TGTGCCAGCCGAGGGGAGACCCAGTACTTC
>once|TRBV11-3|TRBJ1-2|.
CASSLEGSRHYTF
TGTGCCAGCAGCCTAGAGGGGAGCAGGCATTACACCTTC
>.|TRBV7-3|TRBJ2-3|TRBD2
CASSLSGGASTDTQYF
TGTGCCAGCAGCCTTAGCGGGGGGGCCAGCACAGATACGCAGTATTTT
>.|TRBV5-4|TRBJ2-4|.
CASSFSKGAKNIQYF
TGTGCCAGCAGCTTTTCGAAGGGGGCCAAAAACATTCAGTACTTC
>.|TRBV4-3|TRBJ1-5|.
CASSQDPVGQPQHF
TGCGCCAGCAGCCAAGATCCCGTCGGTCAGCCCCAGCATTTT